This T cell receptor (beta chain) is from a study of CD8 T cells in Susac syndrome. The study sequenced TCR beta in blood CD8+ and CD4+ T cells. The authors reverse transcribed about 0.5 to 1 ug RNA with random hexamers. Amplification of TCR beta CDR3 spanned 54 Vbeta and 13 Jbeta via immunoSEQ multiplex PCR. Using its own MiXCR run on the immunoSEQ multiplex PCR reads, TCRdb lists one record per CDR3 protein. The sample shows almost 450,000 distinct CDR3 sequences, about 85% of them seen only once. Sequencing was carried out using CD8+ T cells from PBMCs. The sequence derives from a human donor with multiple sclerosis.

The CDR3 bases are TGTGCCAGCGGTGTCGGGGGGACAGATACGCAGTATTTT. Amino acid sequence: CASGVGGTDTQYF. The chain uses TRBV13 and TRBJ2-3; 7 nucleotides match TRBD2. The junction had 5 bases not matched to a gene; V was cut back by 8 bases and J by 3 bases. Germline V gives CDR1 PRHDT, CDR2 FYEKMQ (reference sequence). The CDR3 has 13 amino acids.